These T cell receptor beta chains were read from a single sample in a study of human T cells and chemical hapten exposure. TCRdb called the RACE reads again in MiXCR, with one record for every CDR3 protein. Here the sample spans some 50,000 distinct CDR3 sequences, about 9% being singletons. The sample was whole blood, taken in connection with sensitization to the hapten diphenylcyclopropenone (DPC). The receptors were sampled from a woman aged 40-49 years with alopecia areata. Some clones in this sample may be carry-over from other donors' samples. Both conserved end residues are part of each CDR3. The order of the fields is clone size, D gene, J gene, V gene, CDR3 DNA, CDR3 protein. D genes are given only for firm matches. Expanded clones get a size class; other rows say once, few or many, or leave the size out.

clone size: few
D gene: .
J gene: TRBJ1-3
V gene: TRBV7-3
CDR3 DNA: TGTGCCAGCAGCGCGCCGGGCATTCGCTCTGGAAACACCATATATTTT
CDR3 protein: CASSAPGIRSGNTIYF

clone size: few
D gene: .
J gene: TRBJ1-5
V gene: TRBV28
CDR3 DNA: TGTGCCAGCAGTTTCCGATCCGGAGCAAATCAGCCCCAGCATTTT
CDR3 protein: CASSFRSGANQPQHF

clone size: few
D gene: .
J gene: TRBJ2-5
V gene: TRBV7-6
CDR3 DNA: TGTGTCAGCAGTCCGGGACAAAAGTACTTC
CDR3 protein: CVSSPGQKYF

clone size: few
D gene: .
J gene: TRBJ2-3
V gene: TRBV3-1
CDR3 DNA: TGTGCCAGCAGCCCCTGGGGAGGTGGGACCACAGATACGCAGTATTTT
CDR3 protein: CASSPWGGGTTDTQYF

clone size: few
D gene: .
J gene: TRBJ2-7
V gene: TRBV11-2
CDR3 DNA: TGTGCCAGCAGCCCGGGGGACAGCAGGTACGAGCAGTACTTC
CDR3 protein: CASSPGDSRYEQYF

clone size: many
D gene: TRBD1
J gene: TRBJ1-5
V gene: TRBV7-7
CDR3 DNA: TGTGCCAGCAGCGATCCGGGACAGGGCTACAATCAGCCCCAGCATTTT
CDR3 protein: CASSDPGQGYNQPQHF

clone size: many
D gene: TRBD2
J gene: TRBJ2-3
V gene: TRBV9
CDR3 DNA: TGTGCCAGCAGCGCCATTATTCGGGCTAGCGGGGGGCCCAGCACAGATACGCAGTATTTT
CDR3 protein: CASSAIIRASGGPSTDTQYF

clone size: .
D gene: .
J gene: TRBJ2-3
V gene: TRBV12-3/TRBV12-4
CDR3 DNA: TGTGCCAGCAGCCGAGACGGAATCAGCACAGATACGCAGTATTTT
CDR3 protein: CASSRDGISTDTQYF

clone size: .
D gene: .
J gene: TRBJ2-4
V gene: TRBV12-3/TRBV12-4
CDR3 DNA: TGTGCCAGCAGTCTCACGGCAGGGGGAGGAAACATTCAGTACTTC
CDR3 protein: CASSLTAGGGNIQYF

clone size: many
D gene: .
J gene: TRBJ2-3
V gene: TRBV12-3/TRBV12-4
CDR3 DNA: TGTGCCAGCAGTTTATATGGCGGGACCGCTAGCACAGATACGCAGTATTTT
CDR3 protein: CASSLYGGTASTDTQYF

clone size: many
D gene: TRBD1
J gene: TRBJ1-1
V gene: TRBV6-5
CDR3 DNA: TGTGCCAGCACTATGGGACAGGGGCCTTACCTTCCGATGAACACTGAAGCTTTCTTT
CDR3 protein: CASTMGQGPYLPMNTEAFF

clone size: few
D gene: .
J gene: TRBJ2-3
V gene: TRBV9
CDR3 DNA: TGTGCCAGCAGCGTCTCCAGGGCAGATACGCAGTATTTT
CDR3 protein: CASSVSRADTQYF

clone size: few
D gene: .
J gene: TRBJ1-2
V gene: TRBV6-5
CDR3 DNA: TGTGCCAGCACCCCAAGGGGGGGCAATGGCTACACCTTC
CDR3 protein: CASTPRGGNGYTF

clone size: few
D gene: .
J gene: TRBJ2-3
V gene: TRBV28
CDR3 DNA: TGTGCCAGCAGGCATCGGGGGACCGATACGCAGTATTTT
CDR3 protein: CASRHRGTDTQYF

clone size: .
D gene: TRBD1
J gene: TRBJ1-1
V gene: TRBV2
CDR3 DNA: TGTGCCGGAGACAGGGGTCTCGCTGAAGCTTTCTTT
CDR3 protein: CAGDRGLAEAFF

clone size: .
D gene: TRBD1
J gene: TRBJ2-7
V gene: TRBV20-1
CDR3 DNA: TGCAGTGCTGTCGGGGACAGGGGATGGTACGAGCAGTACTTC
CDR3 protein: CSAVGDRGWYEQYF

clone size: few
D gene: .
J gene: TRBJ1-5
V gene: TRBV6-1
CDR3 DNA: TGTGCCAGCAACCGAAATGGGGATTCAAGCAATCAGCCCCAGCATTTT
CDR3 protein: CASNRNGDSSNQPQHF

clone size: .
D gene: TRBD2
J gene: TRBJ2-5
V gene: TRBV4-2
CDR3 DNA: TGTGCCAGCAGCCAAGGGGCTAGCGGGGAGGAGACCCAGTACTTC
CDR3 protein: CASSQGASGEETQYF

clone size: many
D gene: .
J gene: TRBJ1-4
V gene: TRBV20-1
CDR3 DNA: TGCAGTGCGCGAGACGAAACAGGGTTTTCTAATGAAAAACTGTTTTTT
CDR3 protein: CSARDETGFSNEKLFF

clone size: many
D gene: .
J gene: TRBJ1-4
V gene: TRBV12-3/TRBV12-4
CDR3 DNA: TGTGCCAGCAGTTTACATAATGAAAAACTGTTTTTT
CDR3 protein: CASSLHNEKLFF

clone size: many
D gene: TRBD1
J gene: TRBJ2-1
V gene: TRBV7-9
CDR3 DNA: TGTGCCAGCAGGACCGGGACAGGGGACTTCGGGGAGCAGTTCTTC
CDR3 protein: CASRTGTGDFGEQFF

clone size: many
D gene: .
J gene: TRBJ1-1
V gene: TRBV6-5
CDR3 DNA: TGTGCCAGCAGTCCGGGTGAAGCTTTCTTT
CDR3 protein: CASSPGEAFF

clone size: many
D gene: .
J gene: TRBJ2-1
V gene: TRBV12-3/TRBV12-4
CDR3 DNA: TGTGCCAGTACGGCGGGACAGAACAATGAGCAGTTCTTC
CDR3 protein: CASTAGQNNEQFF

clone size: few
D gene: TRBD1
J gene: TRBJ2-5
V gene: TRBV18
CDR3 DNA: TGTGCCAGCTCACCGGACAGGGGGCCCCAAGAGACCCAGTACTTC
CDR3 protein: CASSPDRGPQETQYF

clone size: many
D gene: .
J gene: TRBJ2-3
V gene: TRBV5-6
CDR3 DNA: TGTGCCAGCAGCTTGGGGGGCTCAGATACGCAGTATTTT
CDR3 protein: CASSLGGSDTQYF

clone size: many
D gene: .
J gene: TRBJ2-3
V gene: TRBV5-4
CDR3 DNA: TGTGCCAGCAGCCCGGGGCAGGGGACCACAGATACGCAGTATTTT
CDR3 protein: CASSPGQGTTDTQYF